The 32 T cell receptor beta chains presented below share a single source sample, sequenced in a study of OX40 agonist ivuxolimab in advanced cancers. Method: immunoSEQ multiplex PCR; TCRdb's copy keeps in-frame clones and lacks some. The table has roughly 40,000 clones, under 95% seen once. Sequencing was performed on CD4+ or CD8+ T cells sorted from blood, taken in a trial of the OX40 agonist ivuxolimab. These receptor sequences come from an adult with an advanced solid tumor such as melanoma, head and neck, liver or kidney cancer.

The chain uses TRBV10-2 and TRBJ2-1; 12 bases are a match to TRBD2. The J segment lost 9 bases and the V segment lost 2 bases, leaving 5 bases of the junction unmatched. This CDR3 spans 15 amino acids. CDR1 and CDR2 (germline): WSHSY, SAAADI. The CDR3 DNA is TGCGCCAGCAGTGAGCCGACTAGCGGGAGTCCTGAGCAGTTCTTC. Translating gives CASSEPTSGSPEQFF.

The CDR3 DNA follows: TGTGCCAGCAGCTGGGGACGGGACACCGGGGAGCTGTTTTTT. Its protein is CASSWGRDTGELFF. The chain couples TRBV28 to TRBJ2-2; D may correspond to TRBD1 or TRBD2 (5 bases each). The CDR3 runs 14 residues. The germline V and J ends were trimmed by 6 bases and 3 bases, with 11 bases remaining between them. Germline V gene data show CDR1 as MDHEN and CDR2 as SYDVKM.

The CDR3 protein is CASSLGSYNEQFF. As DNA, the CDR3 is TGTGCCAGTAGTCTTGGCTCCTACAATGAGCAGTTCTTC. The V and J genes are TRBV19 and TRBJ2-1, with D hard to call. V was cut by 5 bases and J by 0 bases, with 5 bases left in between. This CDR3 comprises 13 residues. CDR1 is LNHDA, CDR2 SQIVND, per germline (reference sequence).

This clone is a singleton in its sample. The chain employs TRBV18 and TRBJ1-1; a possible D gene is TRBD1 (5 bases). Germline assignment: CDR1 KGHSH and CDR2 LQKENI. The V and J ends lost 0 bases and 3 bases respectively, with 8 bases between them. The CDR3 totals 14 residues. The DNA for the CDR3 is TGTGCCAGCTCACCACCAGGGACTTACACTGAAGCTTTCTTT. It translates to CASSPPGTYTEAFF.

This clone occurred once. This chain links TRBV7-9 with TRBJ2-3; 8 nucleotides align to TRBD2. The CDR3 covers 18 residues. Germline CDR1 SEHNR, CDR2 FQNEAQ (reference sequence). V shed 5 bases, J shed 0 bases, and the junction held 13 bases outside the gene matches. The CDR3 spells CASSLLPLASGSTDTQYF. The CDR3 DNA reads as TGTGCCAGCAGCCTTTTACCCCTCGCTAGCGGGAGCACAGATACGCAGTATTTT.

The chain couples TRBV2 to TRBJ1-5, with 10 nucleotides matching TRBD1. J gave up 7 bases and V 6 bases, and 3 bases lay outside the gene matches. The CDR3 has 13 residues. Per the germline V gene, CDR1 is SNHLY and CDR2 is FYNNEI. The chain's CDR3 is CASRGQGGQPQHF. The CDR3 DNA follows: TGTGCCAGCAGAGGACAGGGGGGCCAGCCCCAGCATTTT.

The chain has TRBV7-2 and TRBJ2-1; TRBD2 agrees at 7 bases. Germline CDR1 reads SGHTA; CDR2 reads FQGNSA. V lost 5 bases, J lost 6 bases, and 10 bases stayed unmatched. The CDR3 runs to 15 residues. In DNA, the CDR3 is TGTGCCAGCAGCGCGGATCCTAGCGGAGTCAATGAGCAGTTCTTC. Its protein is CASSADPSGVNEQFF.

The CDR3 DNA reads as TGTGCCAGCAGCCCTCCCGGCACAGATACGCAGTATTTT. Translating it yields CASSPPGTDTQYF. The chain combines TRBV4-2 with TRBJ2-3; no clear D. This CDR3 spans 13 amino acids. Germline V lookup: CDR1 LGHNA, CDR2 YNFKEQ. V dropped 4 bases and J dropped 1 base, with 6 bases sitting between them.

The rearrangement links TRBV9 to TRBJ2-2; D might be TRBD2 (5 bases). The germline CDR1 and CDR2 sequences are SGDLS and YYNGEE. V lost 4 bases and J 6 bases, leaving 10 bases between the germline ends. The CDR3 has 13 residues. CDR3 residues: CASSIERAGELFF. In DNA form, the CDR3 reads TGTGCCAGCAGCATCGAGAGGGCCGGGGAGCTGTTTTTT.

V usage is TRBV11-3 and J usage is TRBJ2-3; TRBD2 is a possible D gene (5 bases). The CDR3 spans 14 residues. Germline V lookup: CDR1 SGHNT, CDR2 YENEEA. The V end lost 4 bases, the J end lost 0 bases, and 8 bases lay between the germline ends. The CDR3 region has the DNA TGTGCCAGCAGCTCTCGGACTAGCACAGATACGCAGTATTTT. It translates to CASSSRTSTDTQYF.

This clone was counted once. This chain connects TRBV4-1 to TRBJ2-1, with a weak D call TRBD2 (7 bases). Germline V gene data show CDR1 as MGHRA and CDR2 as YSYEKL. Deletions cut 5 bases from V and 2 bases from J, with 19 bases between. The CDR3 totals 17 residues. For the CDR3, the DNA is TGCGCCAGCAGCATTGAGGGGGGGGAAGGTCCCTACAATGAGCAGTTCTTC. Translation gives CASSIEGGEGPYNEQFF.

This rearrangement joins TRBV11-3 to TRBJ2-3; D perhaps matches TRBD2 (5 bases). Trimming removed 6 bases from V and 3 bases from J, with 16 bases in between. Germline assignment: CDR1 SGHNT and CDR2 YENEEA. The CDR3 contains 15 residues. The CDR3 reads CASREVGSRTDTQYF. CDR3 nucleotide sequence: TGTGCCAGCAGGGAGGTGGGGAGCCGGACAGATACGCAGTATTTT.

This chain links TRBV7-9 with TRBJ2-1; no clear D gene. Per germline, CDR1 SEHNR and CDR2 FQNEAQ (reference sequence). CDR3 length: 12 amino acids. V lost 5 bases to trimming and J lost 10 bases, with 12 bases between them. CDR3 DNA: TGTGCCAGCAGCCTTAGTGGTAGGGAGCAGTTCTTC. It is translated as CASSLSGREQFF.

The count of this clone is one. The J gene is TRBJ1-1, the V gene TRBV9; 9 bases are shared with TRBD1. V lost 3 bases and J lost 0; bases outside the gene matches: 3. The CDR3 covers 15 residues. Germline-derived CDR1 and CDR2 are SGDLS and YYNGEE. Here the CDR3 DNA reads TGTGCCAGCAGCGCAGGGACAGGGTTGAACACTGAAGCTTTCTTT. Translated: CASSAGTGLNTEAFF.

V and J are TRBV28 and TRBJ2-7, with D possibly TRBD2 on 5 matching bases. The CDR3 spans 16 residues. Trimming pared 5 bases from V and 3 bases from J, leaving 20 bases between. CDR1 is MDHEN, CDR2 SYDVKM, per germline. For the CDR3, the DNA is TGTGCCAGCAGTCCTGCCAGCCACACAGACTACTACGAGCAGTACTTC. Encoded protein: CASSPASHTDYYEQYF.

The rearrangement joins TRBV29-1 to TRBJ2-7; D gene unclear. Trimming left V 1 base short and J 2 bases short, with 9 bases between. The germline V gene has CDR1 SQVTM and CDR2 ANQGSEA. The CDR3 consists of 13 residues. The CDR3 DNA reads as TGCAGCGTTGAAGGCCCCCAGGCCTACGAGCAGTACTTC. This codes for CSVEGPQAYEQYF.

This clone showed up just a few times. The V gene is TRBV10-1, the J gene TRBJ2-1, with 9 positions matching TRBD2. Trimming took 2 bases from V and 8 from J; bases not matched to a gene: 10. This CDR3 has 16 amino acids. Germline CDR1 and CDR2: WNHNN and SYGVQD (reference sequence). In DNA form, the CDR3 reads TGCGCCAGCAGTGAGGAGGGACTAGCTCCCGTGGATGAGCAGTTCTTC. Its translation: CASSEEGLAPVDEQFF.

The chain carries TRBV4-3 and TRBJ2-3, with 9 bases fitting TRBD1. Germline lookup yields CDR1 LGHNA and CDR2 YSLEER. After removal of 0 bases from V and 3 bases from J, the junction contained 7 bases not matched to a gene. The CDR3 totals 17 residues. Here the CDR3 reads CASSQDWTGVGTDTQYF. The CDR3, as DNA: TGCGCCAGCAGCCAAGATTGGACAGGGGTAGGGACAGATACGCAGTATTTT.

The rearrangement links TRBV28 to TRBJ1-2; D call uncertain. V was cut by 7 bases and J by 4 bases, with 16 bases left in between. CDR3 length: 14 residues. Germline lookup yields CDR1 MDHEN and CDR2 SYDVKM. The CDR3 region has the DNA TGTGCCAGCACCATTTCTGGGAGTGGCTATGGCTACACCTTC. Protein: CASTISGSGYGYTF.

This chain uses TRBV27 with TRBJ2-2; 8 positions match TRBD1. CDR1 and CDR2 from the germline V gene are MNHEY and SMNVEV (reference sequence). J gave up 5 bases and V 4 bases, and 6 bases lay outside the gene matches. The length of the CDR3 is 15 residues. In nucleotides, the CDR3 is TGTGCCAGCAGTTACGGACAGGGTTGGACCGGGGAGCTGTTTTTT. Translated, it gives CASSYGQGWTGELFF.

J is TRBJ2-5 and V is TRBV9; D remains ambiguous. V lost 0 bases to trimming and J lost 3 bases, with 6 bases between them. The CDR3 contains 13 residues. CDR1 is SGDLS, CDR2 YYNGEE, per germline. CDR3 loop: CASSVDSEETQYF. In DNA form, the CDR3 reads TGTGCCAGCAGCGTAGACTCGGAAGAGACCCAGTACTTC.

This sequence joins TRBV30 and TRBJ1-6; tentatively, D is TRBD1 (5 bases). The germline V gene has CDR1 GTSNPN and CDR2 SVGIG (reference sequence). The CDR3 loop spans 15 amino acids. V gave up 0 bases and J gave up 8 bases, with 14 bases separating them. The CDR3 nucleotides are TGTGCCTGGAGTGTACGGGGGTTTGGTGATTCACCCCTCCACTTT. As protein: CAWSVRGFGDSPLHF.

The chain joins TRBV9 to TRBJ2-7, with a possible D match to TRBD1 (5 bases). The CDR3 is 14 amino acids. Germline CDR1 SGDLS, CDR2 YYNGEE. Trimming left V 3 bases short and J 4 bases short, with 14 bases between. The CDR3 loop reads CASSAQDFGYEQYF. CDR3 DNA: TGTGCCAGCAGCGCACAGGATTTTGGGTACGAGCAGTACTTC.

The rearrangement uses TRBV20-1 and TRBJ2-1; D gene ambiguous. Trimming removed 5 bases from V and 9 bases from J, with 8 bases in between. CDR1 and CDR2 from the germline V gene are DFQATT and SNEGSKA (reference sequence). The CDR3 length is 10 residues. CDR3 bases: TGCAGTGCTCAAGTAGGTGAGCAGTTCTTC. Its translation: CSAQVGEQFF.

The chain employs TRBV6-1 and TRBJ2-3; no definite D call. The germline V gene encodes CDR1 MNHNS and CDR2 SASEGT. This CDR3 is 14 amino acids long. The V end was cut by 1 base, the J end by 2 bases, with 7 bases between. CDR3 sequence reads: CASSEGAATDTQYF. CDR3 in DNA: TGTGCCAGCAGTGAAGGGGCAGCCACAGATACGCAGTATTTT.

The J gene is TRBJ1-6, the V gene TRBV27; D unresolved. Germline V gene sequence: CDR1 MNHEY, CDR2 SMNVEV (reference sequence). The CDR3 has 16 amino acids. The V end was cut by 5 bases, the J end by 7 bases, with 18 bases between. The CDR3 DNA follows: TGTGCCAGCAGTCTCCAGCCAACACCCATAAATTCACCCCTCCACTTT. Translation: CASSLQPTPINSPLHF.

The rearrangement uses TRBV27 and TRBJ1-5; D is ambiguous. This CDR3 contains 13 residues. Trimming removed 3 bases from V and 5 bases from J, with 8 bases in between. Germline CDR1 MNHEY, CDR2 SMNVEV (reference sequence). The CDR3 DNA follows: TGTGCCAGCAGTTTGGTAAGAGATCAGCCCCAGCATTTT. This codes for CASSLVRDQPQHF.

V usage is TRBV27 and J usage is TRBJ2-3; TRBD2 agrees at 8 bases. The CDR3 length is 16 residues. V gave up 5 bases and J gave up 1 base; unmatched junction bases: 8. The germline V gene has CDR1 MNHEY and CDR2 SMNVEV (reference sequence). The CDR3 DNA reads as TGTGCCAGCAGTGTACCGGGACTAGGAGGCACAGATACGCAGTATTTT. Its translation is CASSVPGLGGTDTQYF.

This chain joins TRBV2 and TRBJ2-7; the D gene is possibly TRBD2 (5 bases). The germline CDR1 and CDR2 sequences are SNHLY and FYNNEI. The V end lost 3 bases, the J end lost 9 bases, and 18 bases lay between the germline ends. This CDR3 is built from 14 residues. CDR3 bases: TGTGCCAGCAGTGACGAACTAGGTAGGAGCGGGCAGTACTTC. Amino acids: CASSDELGRSGQYF. Filled out from reference TRBV2 and TRBJ2-7, the complete variable domain reads EPEVTQTPSHQVTQMGQEVILRCVPISNHLYFYWYRQILGQKVEFLVSFYNNEISEKSEIFDDQFSVERPDGSNFTLKIRSTKLEDSAMYFCASSDELGRSGQYFGPGTRLTVT.

This clone was counted only a few times. This chain connects TRBV6-4 to TRBJ1-5, with D perhaps TRBD1 (6 bases). Trimming pared 3 bases from V and 9 bases from J, leaving 12 bases between. This CDR3 contains 13 residues. Looked up from germline, CDR1 is MRHNA and CDR2 is SNTAGT. Here the CDR3 DNA reads TGTGCCAGCAGTGAGACAGGCCAAGGGCCCCAGCATTTT. Translating it yields CASSETGQGPQHF.

The chain joins TRBV28 to TRBJ2-2; either TRBD1 or TRBD2 may fit D (5 bases each). The CDR3 runs to 14 residues. The ends were cut back, 5 bases at V and 1 base at J, with 8 bases in the middle. Germline lookup yields CDR1 MDHEN and CDR2 SYDVKM. CDR3 loop: CASSRDVNTGELFF. CDR3 bases: TGTGCCAGCAGTAGGGACGTGAACACCGGGGAGCTGTTTTTT.

The CDR3 sequence: CASSPTSGIYEQYF. The DNA of the CDR3 is TGTGCCAGCTCACCTACTAGCGGGATCTACGAGCAGTACTTC. The rearrangement links TRBV18 to TRBJ2-7; 10 positions match TRBD2. Germline lookup yields CDR1 KGHSH and CDR2 LQKENI. This CDR3 contains 14 residues. Germline trimming cut 3 bases from V and 3 bases from J; bases unmatched to any gene: 2.